The clone carrying this T cell receptor beta chain was picked up a small number of times. The CDR3 extends over 15 amino acids. The V gene lost 3 bases and the J gene lost 7 bases, with 15 bases spanning the gap. Germline V gene sequence: CDR1 KGHDR, CDR2 SFDVKD. This record comes from a study of early T cells in non-severe SARS-CoV-2 infection. TCRdb re-called the 5' RACE reads with MiXCR, one entry per CDR3 protein. The repertoire holds about 85,000 distinct CDR3 sequences, with approximately 15% as singletons. The sequence was obtained from an adult who was a healthcare worker with PCR-confirmed SARS-CoV-2 infection or an uninfected control (not recorded which). The chain recombines TRBV24-1 with TRBJ1-5; D might be TRBD1 (6 bases). The material sequenced was whole blood. DNA for the CDR3: TGTGCCACCAGTGATCCAACAGGGACGGGACAGCCCCAGCATTTT. It encodes CATSDPTGTGQPQHF.